This TCR beta chain came from a study of cytomegalovirus exposure and HLA in healthy donors. Turning to the study itself: Approximately 80 million unique TCRs from HLA-typed donors were held in an early data release.

The table lists this clone with a few counts. The antigen is unknown. Donors likely had unrecorded immune exposures despite being nominally healthy when sampled. V lost 2 bases to trimming and J lost 4 bases; unmatched junction nucleotides: 5. From germline, CDR1 is SEHNR and CDR2 FQNEAQ (reference sequence). The length of the CDR3 is 16 residues. The study, taken as a whole, reports: In vitro testing confirmed three CMV-associated chains as specific for CMV antigens.

PCR employed 60 Vbeta and 13 Jbeta primers. Sequenced by immunoSEQ multiplex PCR; TCRdb stores in-frame clones only, minus some. The data contain some 170,000 clones, 75% to 85% of them singletons. J is TRBJ2-5 and V is TRBV7-9, with 12 bases identical to TRBD2. Input material: PBMCs. This receptor was identified in a girl aged 2-10 years in good health and CMV-seropositive. The CDR3 DNA reads as TGTGCCAGCAGCTTAATACTAGCGGGAGGAACAGAGACCCAGTACTTC. It specifies CASSLILAGGTETQYF.